The clone carrying this TCR beta chain was counted only a few times. The source of the sample is a study of blood T cell repertoires in COVID-19. Study as a whole: The samples span acute and convalescent COVID-19 from the United States, Italy and Spain. PBMCs, B-cell-depleted T cells, or T cells provided the cDNA or gDNA that made up the material.

Germline lookup yields CDR1 SGHRS and CDR2 YFSETQ. The CDR3 is 14 residues long. Methods used by the authors: Amplifying reference gene primers gave estimates of nucleated cell counts. Assay: immunoSEQ multiplex PCR; the TCRdb copy retains only in-frame clones and omits some. The D gene and trimming were derived from the DNA, and the V and J assignments and clone size from that table. The repertoire holds roughly 150,000 clones, with over 70% as singletons. Sequences were obtained from peripheral blood. The chain carries TRBV5-1 and TRBJ1-1, with D possibly TRBD1 on 5 matching bases. The source of this sequence is a woman in her 70s who had recovered from COVID-19. The CDR3 spells CATSLTGGNTEAFF. In DNA, the CDR3 is TGCGCTACGTCCCTGACGGGGGGGAACACTGAAGCTTTCTTT.